This T cell receptor (beta chain) was retrieved from a study of early T cells in non-severe SARS-CoV-2 infection. About the research overall: Bulk RNA taken from unsorted whole blood was sequenced, leaving chains unpaired.

Each cDNA molecule carried a unique molecular identifier. A single record per CDR3 protein comes from TCRdb applying MiXCR to the 5' RACE reads. Among over 55,000 distinct CDR3 sequences, roughly a tenth were seen once, and the ten largest hold about 9.4%. Study-wide points: Clonotype matching in VDJdb favored anti-spike CD8 responses and did not capture private and CD4 specificities.

This clonotype came up many times. The antigen remains undetermined. The CDR3 has 17 amino acids. The V segment lost 6 bases and the J segment 3 bases; nucleotides outside the gene matches: 9. Per the germline V gene, CDR1 is SEHNR and CDR2 is FQNEAQ (reference sequence). The genes are TRBV7-9 and TRBJ2-7, with 15 nucleotides matching TRBD2. The clonotype originates from an adult who was a healthcare worker with PCR-confirmed SARS-CoV-2 infection or an uninfected control (not recorded which). The sequenced material came from whole blood. The CDR3 nucleotides read TGTGCCAGCAGTCGACCGGGACTAGCGGGAGGAGGCTACGAGCAGTACTTC. Protein product: CASSRPGLAGGGYEQYF.